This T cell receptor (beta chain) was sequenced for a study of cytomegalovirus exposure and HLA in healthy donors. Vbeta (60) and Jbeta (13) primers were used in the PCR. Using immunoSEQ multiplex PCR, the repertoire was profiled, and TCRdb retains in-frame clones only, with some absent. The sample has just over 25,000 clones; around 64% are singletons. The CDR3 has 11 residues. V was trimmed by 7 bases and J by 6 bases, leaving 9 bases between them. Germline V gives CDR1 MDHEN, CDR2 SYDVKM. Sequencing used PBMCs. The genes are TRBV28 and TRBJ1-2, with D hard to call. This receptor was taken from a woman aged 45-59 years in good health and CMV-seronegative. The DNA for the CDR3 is TGTGCCAGCACCTTGAGGGATGGCTACACCTTC. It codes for CASTLRDGYTF.